The 9 T cell receptor beta chains presented below share a single source sample, sequenced in a study of CD8 T cells in Susac syndrome. A quantity of about 0.5 to 1 ug RNA underwent reverse transcription using random hexamers. Using its own MiXCR run on the immunoSEQ multiplex PCR reads, TCRdb lists one record per CDR3 protein. The data contain about 130,000 distinct CDR3 sequences, around 95% of them singletons. The sample consisted of CD8+ T cells from PBMCs. Every receptor here comes from a human donor with Susac syndrome.

This clonotype was picked up one time. The CDR3 loop reads CSVESGAGKLFF. The CDR3 DNA reads as TGCAGCGTTGAATCGGGGGCGGGGAAACTGTTTTTT. The V call is TRBV29-1, the J call TRBJ1-4, with D perhaps matching TRBD1 (6 bases). This CDR3 is 12 amino acids long. From germline, CDR1 is SQVTM and CDR2 ANQGSEA. V gave up 2 bases and J gave up 11 bases, with 12 bases separating them.

The chain is built from TRBV7-6 and TRBJ2-3, with a tentative D call TRBD2 (5 bases). From germline, CDR1 is SGHVS and CDR2 FNYEAQ. The germline V and J ends were trimmed by 0 bases and 4 bases, with 8 bases remaining between them. This CDR3 has 14 residues. The CDR3 region has the DNA TGTGCCAGCAGCTTAGCCGCCGGGGCAGATACGCAGTATTTT. This codes for CASSLAAGADTQYF.

The chain recombines TRBV10-3 with TRBJ2-2; 7 positions match TRBD1. The CDR3 is made up of 13 amino acids. CDR1 is ENHRY and CDR2 is SYGVKD in the germline V gene. V lost 7 bases to trimming and J lost 6 bases; unmatched junction nucleotides: 5. CDR3 in amino acids: CAINGQGAGELFF. CDR3 coding DNA: TGTGCCATCAACGGGCAGGGGGCCGGGGAGCTGTTTTTT.

The chain employs TRBV6-5 and TRBJ2-2; D unclear. V was pared by 2 bases and J by 6 bases, with 10 bases between. The CDR3 is 14 amino acids. Germline assignment: CDR1 MNHEY and CDR2 SVGAGI. The CDR3 loop reads CASSYTTAPGELFF. The CDR3 region has the DNA TGTGCCAGCAGTTACACCACAGCACCCGGGGAGCTGTTTTTT.

The rearrangement joins TRBV27 to TRBJ2-7, with TRBD1 matching 8 bases. Trimming took 6 bases from V and 3 from J; bases not matched to a gene: 4. This CDR3 contains 13 residues. Germline lookup yields CDR1 MNHEY and CDR2 SMNVEV (reference sequence). The CDR3 sequence is CASRRTGIYEQYF. The CDR3 bases are TGTGCCAGCAGAAGGACAGGGATCTACGAGCAGTACTTC.

As DNA, the CDR3 is TGCGCCAGCAGCCAAGAGGGGAGGACTGAAGCTTTCTTT. Translation: CASSQEGRTEAFF. The chain is built from TRBV4-1 and TRBJ1-1; no definite D call. Trimming stripped 0 bases from V and 5 bases from J, with 7 bases between. The germline V gene encodes CDR1 MGHRA and CDR2 YSYEKL. This CDR3 spans 13 amino acids.

V gene TRBV12-3 or TRBV12-4 combines with J gene TRBJ2-1; D not certain. CDR3 size: 15 residues. With 1 base removed from V and 0 bases from J, the gap between germline ends came to 7 bases. The CDR3 loop is CASSLGMSSYNEQFF. DNA for the CDR3: TGTGCCAGCAGTTTAGGGATGAGCTCCTACAATGAGCAGTTCTTC.

The chain carries TRBV9 and TRBJ1-3; 8 nucleotides match TRBD1. The CDR3 has 16 residues. V lost 5 bases, J lost 0 bases, and 7 bases stayed unmatched. Germline CDR1 is SGDLS and CDR2 is YYNGEE. Here the CDR3 reads CASSVTGASSGNTIYF. CDR3 DNA sequence: TGTGCCAGCAGTGTGACAGGGGCGAGCTCTGGAAACACCATATATTTT.

The rearrangement joins TRBV6-1 to TRBJ2-6; D is uncertain. The germline V and J ends were trimmed by 9 bases and 4 bases, with 13 bases remaining between them. Germline CDR1 reads MNHNS; CDR2 reads SASEGT. CDR3 size: 14 residues. DNA for the CDR3: TGTGCCAGTGAAAGAGGTCCCGGGGCCAACGTCCTGACTTTC. Protein sequence: CASERGPGANVLTF.